These 23 T cell receptor beta chains came from one sample sequenced in a study of blood T cell repertoires in COVID-19. Assay used: immunoSEQ multiplex PCR; TCRdb lists only in-frame clones, some missing. Of around 250,000 clones detected, around 81% appear once; the ten largest clones hold roughly 1.9%. Sequenced material: peripheral blood. These receptor sequences come from a man younger than 40 who had recovered from COVID-19.

The rearrangement uses TRBV6-4 and TRBJ1-6, with a possible D match to TRBD1 (5 bases). Trimming shortened V by 6 bases and J by 10 bases, and 13 bases separated the two germline ends. Germline V lookup: CDR1 MRHNA, CDR2 SNTAGT. The CDR3 is 13 amino acids. As DNA, the CDR3 is TGTGCCAGCAGGGGGGGGGACGACTCACCCCTCCACTTT. It specifies CASRGGDDSPLHF.

The chain carries TRBV6-2 or TRBV6-3 and TRBJ1-2; TRBD1 aligns across 7 bases. The V gene's germline CDR1 is MNHEY and CDR2 SVGEGT. The CDR3 totals 14 residues. The V and J ends lost 5 bases and 4 bases, in that order; junction bases with no gene match: 7. The DNA of the CDR3 is TGTGCCAGCAGTAGAGACAGGGCTTTCTATGGCTACACCTTC. It translates to CASSRDRAFYGYTF.

This clone was detected a few times. V is TRBV4-2 and J is TRBJ1-6, with D uncertain. Germline values: CDR1 LGHNA, CDR2 YNFKEQ. V was pared by 1 base and J by 5 bases, with 9 bases between. The CDR3 is 15 amino acids. CDR3 DNA sequence: TGTGCCAGCAGCCAAGGTCAGGATAATAATTCACCCCTCCACTTT. The encoded protein is CASSQGQDNNSPLHF.

The chain links TRBV18 to TRBJ2-3, with 8 bases that match TRBD2. The germline gives CDR1 KGHSH, CDR2 LQKENI. The CDR3 runs 14 residues. J gave up 1 base and V 4 bases, and 1 base lay outside the gene matches. CDR3 residues: CASSLLAGTDTQYF. The CDR3, as DNA: TGTGCCAGCTCACTACTAGCGGGCACAGATACGCAGTATTTT. Using reference TRBV18 and TRBJ2-3 for the parts outside the CDR3, the full variable domain is NAGVMQNPRHLVRRRGQEARLRCSPMKGHSHVYWYRQLPEEGLKFMVYLQKENIIDESGMPKERFSAEFPKEGPSILRIQQVVRGDSAAYFCASSLLAGTDTQYFGPGTRLTVL.

The V and J genes are TRBV6-1 and TRBJ1-4; D gene unclear. Trimming pared 7 bases from V and 10 bases from J, leaving 19 bases between. CDR1 is MNHNS and CDR2 is SASEGT in the germline V gene. CDR3 length: 14 residues. CDR3 loop: CASIAGSLRGKLFF. The CDR3 nucleotides are TGTGCCAGCATTGCCGGGAGCTTAAGAGGAAAACTGTTTTTT.

The V and J genes are TRBV28 and TRBJ2-5; D not resolved. The CDR3 contains 14 residues. V gave up 5 bases and J gave up 1 base, with 11 bases separating them. The germline V gene encodes CDR1 MDHEN and CDR2 SYDVKM. CDR3 amino acids: CASSQLFLQETQYF. CDR3 coding DNA: TGTGCCAGCAGTCAGTTATTCCTCCAAGAGACCCAGTACTTC.

The chain links TRBV5-1 to TRBJ2-3; no clear D. The CDR3 covers 14 residues. Germline-derived CDR1 and CDR2 are SGHRS and YFSETQ. V was clipped by 1 base and J by 2 bases, with 8 bases between them. CDR3 coding DNA: TGCGCCAGCAGCTTGTCGGTGAACACAGATACGCAGTATTTT. Encoded protein: CASSLSVNTDTQYF.

The chain uses TRBV7-8 and TRBJ2-5; 12 bases are shared with TRBD2. This CDR3 is 18 amino acids long. Germline CDR1 is SGHVS and CDR2 is FQNEAQ. J was trimmed by 1 base and V by 5 bases; bases with no gene match: 11. For the CDR3, the DNA is TGTGCCAGCAGCCTTAAACTAGCGGGGGGCACCCTCCAAGAGACCCAGTACTTC. Amino acid sequence: CASSLKLAGGTLQETQYF.

There are a few counts of this clone. This sequence joins TRBV19 and TRBJ2-3; tentative D call: TRBD2 (6 bases). The CDR3 has 13 residues. Germline V gene lookup returns CDR1 LNHDA and CDR2 SQIVND (reference sequence). V was cut by 6 bases and J by 6 bases, with 13 bases left in between. DNA for the CDR3: TGTGCCAGTAGACCAGGAGGGTCGGATACGCAGTATTTT. It encodes CASRPGGSDTQYF.

V is TRBV24-1 and J is TRBJ2-2; D ambiguous. This CDR3 has 13 amino acids. The germline V gene has CDR1 KGHDR and CDR2 SFDVKD. Deletions cut 4 bases from V and 5 bases from J, with 7 bases between. CDR3 in amino acids: CATSESGTGELFF. The CDR3 DNA sequence: TGTGCCACCAGTGAGTCCGGGACCGGGGAGCTGTTTTTT.

The chain combines TRBV7-2 with TRBJ1-6; 8 positions match TRBD1. The V segment lost 4 bases and the J segment 4 bases; nucleotides outside the gene matches: 6. Germline loops: CDR1 SGHTA, CDR2 FQGNSA. This CDR3 comprises 16 residues. In DNA, the CDR3 is TGTGCCAGCAGCTGGGGACAGGCCGAGTATAATTCACCCCTCCACTTT. Its protein is CASSWGQAEYNSPLHF.

This clone is a singleton in its sample. The CDR3 protein is CASGLPGDIYGYTF. The CDR3 nucleotides are TGTGCTAGTGGTTTGCCAGGGGACATATATGGCTACACCTTC. The chain is built from TRBV12-5 and TRBJ1-2; the D gene is possibly TRBD1 (6 bases). CDR3 length: 14 residues. Looked up from germline, CDR1 is LGHNT and CDR2 is FRNRAP. Trimming removed 2 bases from V and 5 bases from J, with 12 bases in between.

The CDR3 loop reads CASSLRLAGGQARANEQFF. CDR3 DNA: TGTGCCAGCAGCTTAAGACTAGCGGGGGGACAGGCCCGGGCGAATGAGCAGTTCTTC. The chain couples TRBV7-8 to TRBJ2-1, with TRBD2 matching over 13 bases. Germline V gives CDR1 SGHVS, CDR2 FQNEAQ. CDR3 length equals 19 residues. V trimming: 2 bases; J trimming: 7 bases; junction bases outside the gene matches: 14.

The chain links TRBV3-1 (or the pseudogene TRBV3-2) to TRBJ1-3, with D perhaps matching TRBD1 (5 bases). With 3 bases removed from V and 0 bases from J, the gap between germline ends came to 12 bases. Per the germline V gene, CDR1 is LGHDT and CDR2 is YNNKEL (reference sequence). This CDR3 has 16 amino acids. CDR3 nucleotide sequence: TGTGCCAGCAGCCAGGCAGGGCCGGGCTCTGGAAACACCATATATTTT. Translation: CASSQAGPGSGNTIYF.

This chain links TRBV10-1 with TRBJ1-4; D is unresolved. The CDR3 has 13 amino acids. Germline V gives CDR1 WNHNN, CDR2 SYGVQD (reference sequence). V was pared by 11 bases and J by 8 bases, with 18 bases between. This CDR3 reads CAGGRVRGEKLFF. Here the CDR3 DNA reads TGCGCCGGAGGGCGGGTTCGTGGCGAAAAACTGTTTTTT.

For this clone: Other DNA sequences from this sample encode an identical CDR3 as well. CDR3 loop: CASSLADPSTDTQYF. DNA for the CDR3: TGCGCCAGCAGCTTAGCGGATCCAAGCACAGATACGCAGTATTTT. V usage is TRBV5-1 and J usage is TRBJ2-3; weak D call: TRBD2 (5 bases). The V end was cut by 2 bases, the J end by 0 bases, with 10 bases between. The CDR3 spans 15 residues. The germline V gene has CDR1 SGHRS and CDR2 YFSETQ.

The V call is TRBV6-5, the J call TRBJ1-5, with D hard to call. The germline gives CDR1 MNHEY, CDR2 SVGAGI. V was trimmed by 5 bases and J by 10 bases, leaving 15 bases between them. This CDR3 has 13 amino acids. CDR3 protein: CASSRTGRGPQHF. The CDR3 bases are TGTGCCAGCAGTCGGACGGGTCGGGGTCCCCAGCATTTT.

The chain has TRBV29-1 and TRBJ1-2, with D uncertain. This CDR3 comprises 12 residues. Germline CDR1 SQVTM, CDR2 ANQGSEA. V was trimmed by 3 bases and J by 8 bases, leaving 13 bases between them. CDR3 in DNA: TGCAGCGTTGAGAGTCGTCAAACCGGCTACACCTTC. It yields the protein CSVESRQTGYTF.

The CDR3 loop is CASSLGQAPSYEQYF. For the CDR3, the DNA is TGTGCCAGCAGCTTAGGACAGGCCCCATCCTACGAGCAGTACTTC. V usage is TRBV13 and J usage is TRBJ2-7; the D gene is possibly TRBD1 (5 bases). Trimming took off 0 bases at V and 1 base at J, with 10 bases between the two ends. The CDR3 loop spans 15 amino acids. In germline, CDR1 is PRHDT, CDR2 FYEKMQ (reference sequence).

This chain links TRBV7-3 with TRBJ2-6; 11 nucleotides line up with TRBD2. The trim removed 5 bases at V and 4 bases at J, leaving 4 bases unmatched. This CDR3 contains 16 residues. The germline CDR1 and CDR2 sequences are SGHTA and FQGTGA. The CDR3 here is CASSPSGGSGANVLTF. CDR3 sequence (DNA): TGTGCCAGCAGCCCTAGCGGGGGGTCAGGGGCCAACGTCCTGACTTTC.

The chain joins TRBV28 to TRBJ1-6; D is unresolved. Trimming cost V 2 bases and J 10 bases, with 12 bases left between them. CDR3 length: 14 amino acids. Germline loops: CDR1 MDHEN, CDR2 SYDVKM. CDR3: CASSLGQLGSPLHF. The CDR3 nucleotides read TGTGCCAGCAGTTTAGGGCAGTTAGGATCACCCCTCCACTTT.

V is TRBV2 and J is TRBJ2-3; 14 nucleotides agree with TRBD2. The CDR3 is made up of 17 amino acids. Losses at the gene ends were 3 bases for V and 2 bases for J; bases not matched to a gene: 4. The germline V gene encodes CDR1 SNHLY and CDR2 FYNNEI. In DNA, the CDR3 is TGTGCCAGCAGTGAGACTAGCGGGGGGGCCAACACAGATACGCAGTATTTT. This codes for CASSETSGGANTDTQYF.

The genes are TRBV5-1 and TRBJ1-2; possibly TRBD1 for D (5 bases). This CDR3 spans 13 amino acids. Trimming took 1 base from V and 4 from J, leaving 8 bases between them. Germline V gene lookup returns CDR1 SGHRS and CDR2 YFSETQ. In DNA form, the CDR3 reads TGCGCCAGCAGCTTGTTAGGGGTCTATGGCTACACCTTC. Amino acids: CASSLLGVYGYTF.